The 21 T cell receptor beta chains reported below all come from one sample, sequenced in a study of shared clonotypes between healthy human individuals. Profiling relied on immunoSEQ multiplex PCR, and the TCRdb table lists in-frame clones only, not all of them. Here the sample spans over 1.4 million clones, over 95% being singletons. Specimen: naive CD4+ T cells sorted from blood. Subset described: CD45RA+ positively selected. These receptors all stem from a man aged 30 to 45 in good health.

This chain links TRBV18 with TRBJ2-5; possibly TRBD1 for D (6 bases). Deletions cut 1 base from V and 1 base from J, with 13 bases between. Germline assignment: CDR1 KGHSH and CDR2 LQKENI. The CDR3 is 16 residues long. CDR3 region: CASSPLGATGQETQYF. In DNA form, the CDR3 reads TGTGCCAGCTCACCACTGGGGGCGACGGGCCAAGAGACCCAGTACTTC.

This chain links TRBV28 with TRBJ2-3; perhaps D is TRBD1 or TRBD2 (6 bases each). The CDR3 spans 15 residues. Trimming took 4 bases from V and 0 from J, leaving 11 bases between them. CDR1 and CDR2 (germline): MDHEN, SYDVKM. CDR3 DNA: TGTGCCAGCAGTTCTTTGGGGGGCAGCACAGATACGCAGTATTTT. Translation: CASSSLGGSTDTQYF.

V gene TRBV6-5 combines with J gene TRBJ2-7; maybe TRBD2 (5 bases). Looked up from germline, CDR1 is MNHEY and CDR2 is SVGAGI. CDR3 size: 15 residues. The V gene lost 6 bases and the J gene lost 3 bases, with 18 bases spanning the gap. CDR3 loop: CASRRYPGRDYEQYF. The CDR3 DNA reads TGTGCCAGCAGGCGATACCCCGGACGGGACTACGAGCAGTACTTC.

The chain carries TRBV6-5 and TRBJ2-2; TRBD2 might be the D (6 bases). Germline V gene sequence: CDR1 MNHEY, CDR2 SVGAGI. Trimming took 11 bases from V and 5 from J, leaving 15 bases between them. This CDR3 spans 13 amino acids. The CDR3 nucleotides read TGTGCCGTCGGGAGACTCGGGACCGGGGAGCTGTTTTTT. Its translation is CAVGRLGTGELFF.

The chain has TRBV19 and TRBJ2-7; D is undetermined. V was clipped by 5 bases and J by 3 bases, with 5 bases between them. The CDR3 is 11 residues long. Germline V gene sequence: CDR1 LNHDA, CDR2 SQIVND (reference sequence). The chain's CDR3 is CASSHGYEQYF. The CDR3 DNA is TGTGCCAGTAGTCACGGCTACGAGCAGTACTTC.

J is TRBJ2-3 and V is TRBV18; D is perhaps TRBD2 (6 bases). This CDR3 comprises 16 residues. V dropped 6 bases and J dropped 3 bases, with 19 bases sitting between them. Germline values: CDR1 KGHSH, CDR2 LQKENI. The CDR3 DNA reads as TGTGCCAGCTCGCGAACCGGGACTGCTATTACAGATACGCAGTATTTT. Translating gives CASSRTGTAITDTQYF.

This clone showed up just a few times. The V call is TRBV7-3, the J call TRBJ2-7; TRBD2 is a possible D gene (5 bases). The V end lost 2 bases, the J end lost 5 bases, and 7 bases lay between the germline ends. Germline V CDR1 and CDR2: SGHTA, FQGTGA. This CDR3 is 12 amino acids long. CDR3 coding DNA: TGTGCCAGCAGCTTAGGGAGTAACGAGCAGTACTTC. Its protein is CASSLGSNEQYF.

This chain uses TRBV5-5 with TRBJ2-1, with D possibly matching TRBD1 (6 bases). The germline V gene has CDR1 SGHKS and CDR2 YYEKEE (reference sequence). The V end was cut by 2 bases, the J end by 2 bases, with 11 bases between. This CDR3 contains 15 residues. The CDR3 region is CASSLRTATYNEQFF. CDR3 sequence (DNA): TGTGCCAGCAGCTTAAGGACAGCCACCTACAATGAGCAGTTCTTC.

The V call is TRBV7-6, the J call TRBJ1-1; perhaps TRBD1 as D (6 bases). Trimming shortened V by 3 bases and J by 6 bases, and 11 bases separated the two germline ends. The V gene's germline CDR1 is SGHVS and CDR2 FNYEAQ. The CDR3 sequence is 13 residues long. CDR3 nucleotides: TGTGCCAGCAGCTTTTCAGGGGTCGCTGAAGCTTTCTTT. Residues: CASSFSGVAEAFF.

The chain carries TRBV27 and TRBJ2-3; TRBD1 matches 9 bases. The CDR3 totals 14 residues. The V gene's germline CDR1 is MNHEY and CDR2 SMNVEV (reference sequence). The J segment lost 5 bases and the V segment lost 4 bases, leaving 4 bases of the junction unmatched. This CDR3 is CASSSDRGQDTQYF. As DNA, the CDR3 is TGTGCCAGCAGTTCGGACAGGGGCCAAGATACGCAGTATTTT.

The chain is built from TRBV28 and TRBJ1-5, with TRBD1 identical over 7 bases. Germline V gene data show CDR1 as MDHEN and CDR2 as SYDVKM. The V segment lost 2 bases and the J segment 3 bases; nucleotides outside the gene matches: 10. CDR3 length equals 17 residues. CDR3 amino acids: CASSLGGQRGLNQPQHF. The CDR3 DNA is TGTGCCAGCAGTTTAGGGGGACAGAGGGGACTCAATCAGCCCCAGCATTTT.

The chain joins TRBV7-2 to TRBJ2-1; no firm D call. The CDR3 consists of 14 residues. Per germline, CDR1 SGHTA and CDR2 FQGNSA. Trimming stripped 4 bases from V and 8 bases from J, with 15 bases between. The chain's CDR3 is CASSSVTASDEQFF. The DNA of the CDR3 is TGTGCCAGCAGCTCCGTTACGGCCTCCGATGAGCAGTTCTTC. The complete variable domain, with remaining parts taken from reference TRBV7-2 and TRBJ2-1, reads GAGVSQSPSNKVTEKGKDVELRCDPISGHTALYWYRQSLGQGLEFLIYFQGNSAPDKSGLPSDRFSAERTGGSVSTLTIQRTQQEDSAVYLCASSSVTASDEQFFGPGTRLTVL.

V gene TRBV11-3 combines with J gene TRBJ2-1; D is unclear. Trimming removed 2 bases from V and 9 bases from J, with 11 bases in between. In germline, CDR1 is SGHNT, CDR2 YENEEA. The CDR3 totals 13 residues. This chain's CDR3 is CASSLNQDGEQFF. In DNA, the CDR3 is TGTGCCAGCAGCTTAAATCAGGACGGTGAGCAGTTCTTC.

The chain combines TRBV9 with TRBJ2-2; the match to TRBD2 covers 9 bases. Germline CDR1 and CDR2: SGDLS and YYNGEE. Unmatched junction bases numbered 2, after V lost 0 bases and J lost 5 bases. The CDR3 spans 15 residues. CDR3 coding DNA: TGTGCCAGCAGCGTAGCCCTAGCGGGAACCGGGGAGCTGTTTTTT. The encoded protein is CASSVALAGTGELFF.

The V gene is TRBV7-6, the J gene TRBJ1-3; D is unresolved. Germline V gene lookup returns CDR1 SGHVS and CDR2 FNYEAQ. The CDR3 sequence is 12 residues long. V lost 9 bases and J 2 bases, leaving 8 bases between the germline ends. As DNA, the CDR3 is TGTGCCAGTTTTTCGACTGGAAACACCATATATTTT. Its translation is CASFSTGNTIYF.

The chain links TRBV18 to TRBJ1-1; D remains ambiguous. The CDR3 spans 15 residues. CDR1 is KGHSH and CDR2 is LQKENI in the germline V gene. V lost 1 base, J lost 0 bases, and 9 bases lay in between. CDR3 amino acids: CASSPRIGMNTEAFF. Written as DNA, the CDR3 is TGTGCCAGCTCACCACGTATTGGGATGAACACTGAAGCTTTCTTT.

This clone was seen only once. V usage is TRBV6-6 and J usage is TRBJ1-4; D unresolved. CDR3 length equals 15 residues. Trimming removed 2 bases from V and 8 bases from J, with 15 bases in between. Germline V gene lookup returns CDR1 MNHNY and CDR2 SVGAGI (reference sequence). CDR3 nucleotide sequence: TGTGCCAGCAGTTACGGATGGTCTCCGTCGGAAAAACTGTTTTTT. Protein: CASSYGWSPSEKLFF.

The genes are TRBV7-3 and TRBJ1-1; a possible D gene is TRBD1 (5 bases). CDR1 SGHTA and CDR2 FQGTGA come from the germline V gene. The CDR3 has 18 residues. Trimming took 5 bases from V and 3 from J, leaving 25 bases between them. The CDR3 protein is CASSPGLIFAGPDTEAFF. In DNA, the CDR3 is TGTGCCAGCAGCCCGGGACTCATTTTTGCAGGTCCCGACACTGAAGCTTTCTTT.

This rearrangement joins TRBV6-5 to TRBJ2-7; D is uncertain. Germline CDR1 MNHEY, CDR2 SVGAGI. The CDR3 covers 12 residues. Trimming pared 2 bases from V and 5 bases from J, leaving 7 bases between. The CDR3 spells CASSYPGDEQYF. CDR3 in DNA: TGTGCCAGCAGTTACCCCGGTGACGAGCAGTACTTC.

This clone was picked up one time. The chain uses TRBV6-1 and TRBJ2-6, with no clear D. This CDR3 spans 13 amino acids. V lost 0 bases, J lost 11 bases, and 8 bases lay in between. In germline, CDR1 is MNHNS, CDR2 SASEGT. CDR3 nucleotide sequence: TGTGCCAGCAGTGAAGCGACTCCCCACGTCCTGACTTTC. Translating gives CASSEATPHVLTF.

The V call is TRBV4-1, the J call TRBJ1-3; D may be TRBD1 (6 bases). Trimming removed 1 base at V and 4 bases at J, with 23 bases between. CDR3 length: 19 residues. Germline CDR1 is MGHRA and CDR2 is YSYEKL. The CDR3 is CASSQGAGATIVLGNTIYF. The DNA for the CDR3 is TGCGCCAGCAGCCAAGGGGCAGGGGCAACAATAGTTCTCGGAAACACCATATATTTT.